These 27 T cell receptor beta chains originate from one sample sequenced in a study of T cell clonality in common variable immunodeficiency. Points from the study as a whole: Fewer deletions and N-nucleotide insertions were reportedly seen in common variable immunodeficiency TCR beta sequences.

Profiled with immunoSEQ multiplex PCR; TCRdb holds only in-frame clones, not every one. The table lists 25,000 or so clones, with no singletons. These receptors have no known antigen. Sequencing used peripheral blood mononuclear cells. The source of these receptors is a human donor with common variable immunodeficiency.

This clone was seen repeatedly, ten times or more. CDR3: CASSLRLAQDEQFF. The part of the CDR3 DNA that was read is TGTGCCAGCAGCTTACGGCTAGCTCAGGATGAG. J is TRBJ2-1 and V is TRBV7-6, with TRBD2 as a possible D gene (5 bases). The CDR3 is cut off 3 residues early in the read; its end comes from the germline J gene. The length of the CDR3 is 14 residues. V was trimmed by 2 bases and J by 8 bases, leaving 13 bases between them. CDR1 and CDR2 from the germline V gene are SGHVS and FNYEAQ.

Note on this clone: The CDR3 goes on 3 residues after the read ends, and that part is filled in from the germline J gene. This sequence joins TRBV2 and TRBJ1-2, with 8 bases lining up with TRBD1. The length of the CDR3 is 14 residues. With 5 bases clipped from V and 2 bases from J, the junction kept 4 bases outside the gene matches. Germline V gene sequence: CDR1 SNHLY, CDR2 FYNNEI. The sequenced part of the CDR3 DNA is TGTGCCAGCAGTTTGACAGGGGACAACTATGGC. It encodes CASSLTGDNYG. The entire CDR3 protein is CASSLTGDNYGYTF.

Ten or more counts support this clone. The CDR3 end lies 3 residues beyond the end of the read and is filled in from the germline J gene. The chain couples TRBV30 to TRBJ2-4; the match to TRBD1 covers 7 bases. The CDR3 is 15 residues long. Germline trimming cut 2 bases from V and 2 bases from J; bases unmatched to any gene: 6. Per the germline V gene, CDR1 is GTSNPN and CDR2 is SVGIG (reference sequence). The DNA read from the CDR3 is TGTGCCTGGAGTCGCCCGGACAGGACCAAAAACATT. Translation gives CAWSRPDRTKNI. The entire CDR3 protein reads CAWSRPDRTKNIQYF.

This clone showed up just a few times. The read ends 3 residues shy of where the CDR3 ends; the end is completed using the germline J gene. The genes are TRBV2 and TRBJ2-5, with D tentatively TRBD2 (7 bases). Germline-derived CDR1 and CDR2 are SNHLY and FYNNEI. The CDR3 is 16 residues long. V lost 2 bases and J 5 bases, leaving 18 bases between the germline ends. The sequenced part of the CDR3 DNA is TGTGCCAGCAGTGAACACCTCCGGGGGGCGGGGGAGACC. Protein: CASSEHLRGAGET. The whole CDR3 protein is CASSEHLRGAGETQYF. Full variable domain (outside the CDR3, taken from reference TRBV2 and TRBJ2-5): EPEVTQTPSHQVTQMGQEVILRCVPISNHLYFYWYRQILGQKVEFLVSFYNNEISEKSEIFDDQFSVERPDGSNFTLKIRSTKLEDSAMYFCASSEHLRGAGETQYFGPGTRLLVL.

This clone was seen more than once but under ten times. The sequence runs out 3 residues before the end of the CDR3; the remainder is reconstructed from the germline J gene. The V call is TRBV19, the J call TRBJ2-5, with TRBD2 matching over 9 bases. The trim removed 4 bases at V and 5 bases at J, leaving 5 bases unmatched. Germline CDR1 is LNHDA and CDR2 is SQIVND (reference sequence). CDR3 length: 14 amino acids. CDR3 bases read: TGTGCCAGTAGTAACCTTAGCGGGGGTGAGACC. Its protein product is CASSNLSGGET. The whole CDR3 sequence is CASSNLSGGETQYF. Full variable domain (outside the CDR3, taken from reference TRBV19 and TRBJ2-5): DGGITQSPKYLFRKEGQNVTLSCEQNLNHDAMYWYRQDPGQGLRLIYYSQIVNDFQKGDIAEGYSVSREKKESFPLTVTSAQKNPTAFYLCASSNLSGGETQYFGPGTRLLVL.

In this sample, this clone turned up many times. Read coverage stops 3 residues before the CDR3 terminus; the germline J gene supplies the remainder. The rearrangement joins TRBV6-1 to TRBJ2-1; tentatively, D is TRBD2 (5 bases). With 0 bases removed from V and 6 bases from J, the gap between germline ends came to 9 bases. Germline V gene lookup returns CDR1 MNHNS and CDR2 SASEGT. The CDR3 length is 14 residues. CDR3 sequence reads: CASSEARLLNEQFF. The CDR3 DNA, read in part, is TGTGCCAGCAGTGAAGCGAGACTACTCAATGAG.

This clone was seen a handful of times. The CDR3 end is not reached by the read, which stops 3 residues before it; the germline J gene fills it in. The rearrangement links TRBV7-2 to TRBJ1-1; D may be TRBD1 (6 bases). The CDR3 has 13 amino acids. The germline V and J ends were trimmed by 5 bases and 6 bases, with 13 bases remaining between them. CDR1 is SGHTA, CDR2 FQGNSA, per germline. CDR3 in amino acids: CASSLLQGAEAFF. CDR3 DNA, as far as it was read: TGTGCCAGCAGCCTTTTACAGGGCGCTGAA.

This clone appeared many times. The read ends 3 residues early relative to the CDR3; the germline J gene fills the gap. The chain employs TRBV7-9 and TRBJ2-7, with D perhaps TRBD1 or TRBD2 (6 bases each). The V end lost 7 bases, the J end lost 1 base, and 17 bases lay between the germline ends. The CDR3 contains 15 residues. CDR1 and CDR2 from the germline V gene are SEHNR and FQNEAQ (reference sequence). CDR3: CASIRGGGGSYEQYF. CDR3 DNA (partial): TGTGCCAGCATCAGAGGGGGAGGAGGTTCCTACGAG.

As to this clone: Read coverage stops 3 residues before the CDR3 terminus; the germline J gene supplies the remainder. The rearrangement joins TRBV7-9 to TRBJ1-4; D is undetermined. Germline assignment: CDR1 SEHNR and CDR2 FQNEAQ (reference sequence). This CDR3 comprises 13 residues. V was cut by 9 bases and J by 3 bases, with 11 bases left in between. The CDR3 spells CASSEGANEKLFF. Partial CDR3 DNA: TGTGCCAGTAGTGAGGGTGCTAATGAAAAA.

Comments on this clone: The read is 3 residues too short to cover the CDR3 end, so that end is filled in from the germline J gene. V gene TRBV6-1 combines with J gene TRBJ2-7, with 7 positions matching TRBD1. V shed 2 bases and J 4 bases; nucleotides not matched to a gene: 11. The germline CDR1 and CDR2 sequences are MNHNS and SASEGT. CDR3 length: 16 amino acids. The DNA read from the CDR3 is TGTGCCAGCAGTGAATACGGAGAGGGGGCGAGTTACGAG. Amino acid sequence: CASSEYGEGASYE. The whole CDR3 is CASSEYGEGASYEQYF.

As concerns this clone: The junction differs from germline at one of its ends, possibly a read error. The CDR3 goes on 3 residues after the read ends, and that part is filled in from the germline J gene. This chain connects TRBV6-1 to TRBJ2-7; D possibly matches TRBD1 or TRBD2 (5 bases each). Looked up from germline, CDR1 is MNHNS and CDR2 is SASEGT. The CDR3 is 15 residues long. The CDR3 loop reads CASSDRAGRSSEQYF. Incomplete CDR3 DNA: TGTGCCAGCAGTGATCGGGCAGGGAGATCCTCCGAG.

This clone was picked up a small number of times. The sequence runs out 3 residues before the end of the CDR3; the remainder is reconstructed from the germline J gene. This chain uses TRBV18 with TRBJ1-1; perhaps TRBD1 as D (6 bases). The CDR3 is 15 residues long. V shed 4 bases and J shed 1 base, with 13 bases lying between them. The germline V gene has CDR1 KGHSH and CDR2 LQKENI. CDR3 region: CASSLAGTKNTEAFF. CDR3 bases read: TGTGCCAGCTCACTGGCCGGGACAAAGAACACTGAA.

This clone was seen a handful of times. The read terminates 3 residues ahead of where the CDR3 ends, so the germline J gene completes it. The chain recombines TRBV6-1 with TRBJ2-1; 7 positions agree with TRBD1. The V segment lost 1 base and the J segment 1 base; nucleotides outside the gene matches: 10. The CDR3 consists of 18 residues. CDR1 MNHNS and CDR2 SASEGT come from the germline V gene. Partial CDR3 DNA: TGTGCCAGCAGTGAAGGGACGACAGGGCGACCATCCTACAATGAG. This encodes CASSEGTTGRPSYNE. The full CDR3 protein is CASSEGTTGRPSYNEQFF.

The sample holds a few counts of this clone. Coverage ceases 3 residues before the CDR3 finishes, and the germline J gene fills in the end. The V gene is TRBV30, the J gene TRBJ1-3; tentative D call: TRBD1 (5 bases). The CDR3 is made up of 14 amino acids. Per the germline V gene, CDR1 is GTSNPN and CDR2 is SVGIG (reference sequence). V gave up 5 bases and J gave up 0 bases, with 11 bases separating them. The CDR3 DNA, read in part, is TGTGCCTGGCGACAGATGGGCTCTGGAAACACC. Protein: CAWRQMGSGNT. Given in full, the CDR3 is CAWRQMGSGNTIYF.

Regarding this clone: The read terminates 3 residues ahead of where the CDR3 ends, so the germline J gene completes it. The chain links TRBV19 to TRBJ1-6, with 7 bases lining up with TRBD1. The germline V gene encodes CDR1 LNHDA and CDR2 SQIVND (reference sequence). The V and J ends lost 5 bases and 8 bases, in that order; junction bases with no gene match: 6. This CDR3 has 14 amino acids. The CDR3 loop reads CASSPGTDYSPLHF. CDR3 bases read: TGTGCCAGTAGTCCAGGGACAGACTATTCACCC.

This clone was found many times. The CDR3 extends 3 residues past the end of the read, so its final part is completed from the germline J gene. This chain joins TRBV7-2 and TRBJ2-7; D gene uncertain. The CDR3 has 12 residues. CDR1 SGHTA and CDR2 FQGNSA come from the germline V gene. V lost 1 base and J 3 bases, leaving 4 bases between the germline ends. The DNA read from the CDR3 is TGTGCCAGCAGCTTAGTCGGCTACGAG. Translating it yields CASSLVGYE. The entire CDR3 is CASSLVGYEQYF.

This clone has ten or more counts. The observed sequence ends 3 residues before the CDR3 terminus, with the missing tail filled in from the germline J gene. V usage is TRBV2 and J usage is TRBJ1-2, with unresolved D. V lost 6 bases to trimming and J lost 4 bases, with 15 bases between them. CDR1 is SNHLY, CDR2 FYNNEI, per germline. This CDR3 comprises 14 residues. CDR3 region: CASSPNTERYGYTF. The CDR3 bases that were read are TGTGCCAGCAGCCCCAACACCGAGCGCTATGGC.

As to this clone: From the germline J gene comes the end of the CDR3, since the read stops 3 residues before it. This chain connects TRBV19 to TRBJ1-2; 9 bases match TRBD1. The CDR3 consists of 16 residues. Trimming cost V 6 bases and J 0 bases; bases outside gene matches: 8. Looked up from germline, CDR1 is LNHDA and CDR2 is SQIVND (reference sequence). This chain's CDR3 is CASSSQGAPTNYGYTF. Incomplete CDR3 DNA: TGTGCCAGTAGCTCACAGGGGGCCCCTACTAACTATGGC.

A note on this clone: The read finishes 3 residues shy of the CDR3 end, and the germline J gene is used to complete it. This chain joins TRBV5-1 and TRBJ2-1; weak D call: TRBD2 (7 bases). Germline lookup yields CDR1 SGHRS and CDR2 YFSETQ. The ends were cut back, 4 bases at V and 5 bases at J, with 19 bases in the middle. The CDR3 sequence is 16 residues long. Incomplete CDR3 DNA: TGCGCCAGCAGCAAGACCGGGGGGCCCCGTGACAATGAG. Protein: CASSKTGGPRDNE. The whole CDR3 is CASSKTGGPRDNEQFF.

To note about this clone: With the read ending 3 residues before the CDR3 end, the germline J gene is used to fill in that end. This chain links TRBV2 with TRBJ2-1; 9 bases align to TRBD2. The junction had 4 bases not matched to a gene; V was cut back by 4 bases and J by 6 bases. Germline V gene lookup returns CDR1 SNHLY and CDR2 FYNNEI. This CDR3 region has 14 residues. The sequenced part of the CDR3 DNA is TGTGCCAGCAGTGTGATTAGCGGGAGCAATGAG. Translating it yields CASSVISGSNE. The whole CDR3 region reads CASSVISGSNEQFF.

In this sample, this clone turned up a few times. The missing CDR3 end, 3 residues past where the read stops, is filled in from the germline J gene. J is TRBJ1-4 and V is TRBV5-1; D is undetermined. V was trimmed by 4 bases and J by 6 bases, leaving 16 bases between them. Germline V gives CDR1 SGHRS, CDR2 YFSETQ. CDR3 size: 15 residues. Partial CDR3 DNA: TGCGCCAGCAGCCCGAACCCGGCGGGTGATGAAAAA. It is translated as CASSPNPAGDEK. The full CDR3 is CASSPNPAGDEKLFF.

This clone has a handful of counts. CDR3 sequence: CASSIQAGGSYNEQFF. The covered CDR3 bases are TGTGCCAGTAGTATACAAGCGGGGGGCTCCTACAATGAG. The V gene is TRBV19, the J gene TRBJ2-1; TRBD2 matches 9 bases. Coverage ceases 3 residues before the CDR3 finishes, and the germline J gene fills in the end. J was trimmed by 0 bases and V by 2 bases; bases with no gene match: 2. This CDR3 is built from 16 residues. CDR1 is LNHDA, CDR2 SQIVND, per germline (reference sequence).

A note on this clone: Coverage ceases 3 residues before the CDR3 finishes, and the germline J gene fills in the end. The gene calls are TRBV6-1 and TRBJ1-1, with D possibly TRBD1 on 6 matching bases. The CDR3 runs to 16 residues. From germline, CDR1 is MNHNS and CDR2 SASEGT. The germline V and J ends were trimmed by 4 bases and 7 bases, with 22 bases remaining between them. This CDR3 is CASSGMTGWYTGEAFF. The sequenced CDR3 bases are TGTGCCAGCAGTGGTATGACAGGTTGGTATACAGGTGAA.

The sample holds many counts of this clone. The read ends 3 residues early relative to the CDR3; the germline J gene fills the gap. This chain connects TRBV18 to TRBJ2-2; 9 bases are shared with TRBD2. The CDR3 runs 16 residues. J was trimmed by 3 bases and V by 3 bases; bases with no gene match: 5. Germline CDR1 reads KGHSH; CDR2 reads LQKENI. The CDR3 sequence: CASSPLTSGDTGELFF. The covered CDR3 bases are TGTGCCAGCTCACCTTTGACTAGCGGTGACACCGGGGAG.

The CDR3 protein is CASRLARASGGTQETQYF. The sequenced part of the CDR3 DNA is TGTGCAAGTCGCTTAGCGCGGGCTAGCGGGGGTACCCAAGAGACC. J is TRBJ2-5 and V is TRBV7-2; 10 positions agree with TRBD2. The read halts 3 residues ahead of the CDR3 end, with the missing end drawn from the germline J gene. Per germline, CDR1 SGHTA and CDR2 FQGNSA. This CDR3 is 18 amino acids long.

This clone is medium-sized within its sample. The CDR3 extends 3 residues past the end of the read, so its final part is completed from the germline J gene. The chain is built from TRBV10-2 and TRBJ2-1, with D possibly being TRBD1 (5 bases). Germline V lookup: CDR1 WSHSY, CDR2 SAAADI. The CDR3 has 12 amino acids. V lost 2 bases to trimming and J lost 9 bases, with 8 bases between them. CDR3 bases read: TGCGCCAGCAGTGAGACAGGCGTTGAG. Its translation: CASSETGVE. The CDR3 in its entirety is CASSETGVEQFF.

Note on this clone: The CDR3 goes on 3 residues after the read ends, and that part is filled in from the germline J gene. The chain employs TRBV7-6 and TRBJ1-2; 8 bases fit TRBD1. The trim removed 5 bases at V and 4 bases at J, leaving 9 bases unmatched. Germline CDR1 and CDR2: SGHVS and FNYEAQ. This CDR3 region has 15 residues. CDR3 sequence: CASSLGTGDFYGYTF. The CDR3 DNA, read in part, is TGTGCCAGCAGCCTTGGGACAGGAGACTTCTATGGC. The variable domain in full, with the rest retrieved from reference TRBV7-6 and TRBJ1-2, is GAGVSQSPRYKVTKRGQDVALRCDPISGHVSLYWYRQALGQGPEFLTYFNYEAQQDKSGLPNDRFSAERPEGSISTLTIQRTEQRDSAMYRCASSLGTGDFYGYTFGSGTRLTVV.